The 10 T cell receptor beta chains given below trace back to one sample, sequenced in a study of blood T cell repertoires in COVID-19. The repertoire was sequenced with immunoSEQ multiplex PCR; TCRdb's copy has only in-frame clones and lacks some. The sample yields over 200,000 clones, 88% seen once. Sequenced sample: peripheral blood. All receptors derive from a middle-aged woman who had recovered from COVID-19.

This chain links TRBV9 with TRBJ2-6, with 12 bases that match TRBD1. In germline, CDR1 is SGDLS, CDR2 YYNGEE. Unmatched junction bases numbered 4, after V lost 0 bases and J lost 3 bases. This CDR3 comprises 18 residues. This CDR3 is CASSVEGQGALGANVLTF. CDR3 DNA sequence: TGTGCCAGCAGCGTAGAGGGACAGGGGGCGCTTGGGGCCAACGTCCTGACTTTC.

Only a few counts were recorded for this clone. The chain recombines TRBV10-3 with TRBJ2-3, with TRBD1 matching over 9 bases. Per germline, CDR1 ENHRY and CDR2 SYGVKD. The CDR3 spans 16 residues. Unmatched junction bases numbered 9, after V lost 8 bases and J lost 0 bases. The CDR3 DNA reads TGTGCCATCGGGGACAGGGCAACTTCTAGCACAGATACGCAGTATTTT. It codes for CAIGDRATSSTDTQYF.

The J gene is TRBJ1-1, the V gene TRBV6-5; D remains ambiguous. Germline V gene lookup returns CDR1 MNHEY and CDR2 SVGAGI. The CDR3 runs 14 residues. The V and J ends lost 6 bases and 3 bases respectively, with 14 bases between them. The CDR3 spells CASSPLTTHTEAFF. The CDR3 region has the DNA TGTGCCAGCAGCCCCCTGACAACCCACACTGAAGCTTTCTTT.

The rearrangement uses TRBV11-2 and TRBJ2-5, with 13 bases that match TRBD2. V shed 5 bases, J shed 5 bases, and the junction held 8 bases outside the gene matches. Per the germline V gene, CDR1 is SGHAT and CDR2 is FQNNGV. The CDR3 covers 16 residues. CDR3 sequence (DNA): TGTGCCAGCAGCCCCCGGACTAGCGGGAGTTGGGAGACCCAGTACTTC. Protein product: CASSPRTSGSWETQYF.

This clone was detected only once. The chain combines TRBV5-4 with TRBJ2-1, with D possibly TRBD2 on 6 matching bases. The CDR3 covers 15 residues. The germline V gene has CDR1 SGHNT and CDR2 YYREEE (reference sequence). Between the trimmed V and J ends, which lost 0 bases and 10 bases, there was a span of 17 bases. The CDR3 DNA reads as TGTGCCAGCAGCTTGGGGGCAGGCGGGATGAGGGAGCAGTTCTTC. Amino acid sequence: CASSLGAGGMREQFF. Full variable domain (missing parts from reference TRBV5-4 and TRBJ2-1): ETGVTQSPTHLIKTRGQQVTLRCSSQSGHNTVSWYQQALGQGPQFIFQYYREEENGRGNFPPRFSGLQFPNYSSELNVNALELDDSALYLCASSLGAGGMREQFFGPGTRLTVL.

The count of this clone is one. V and J are TRBV18 and TRBJ2-1; TRBD1 matches at 9 bases. Germline trimming cut 3 bases from V and 1 base from J; bases unmatched to any gene: 7. CDR3 length: 17 residues. Germline V lookup: CDR1 KGHSH, CDR2 LQKENI. The CDR3 DNA is TGTGCCAGCTCACCCCCGGGGACAGGGTGGTCCTACAATGAGCAGTTCTTC. The encoded protein is CASSPPGTGWSYNEQFF. Together with reference TRBV18 and TRBJ2-1, the CDR3 gives the full variable domain: NAGVMQNPRHLVRRRGQEARLRCSPMKGHSHVYWYRQLPEEGLKFMVYLQKENIIDESGMPKERFSAEFPKEGPSILRIQQVVRGDSAAYFCASSPPGTGWSYNEQFFGPGTRLTVL.

The chain employs TRBV11-3 and TRBJ2-5, with 7 bases matching TRBD2. CDR3 length equals 15 residues. Germline V gives CDR1 SGHNT, CDR2 YENEEA. V was clipped by 6 bases and J by 1 base; unmatched bases: 8. The DNA of the CDR3 is TGTGCCAGCAGGGACAAACTAGCGTCCCAAGAGACCCAGTACTTC. Translation gives CASRDKLASQETQYF.

This chain uses TRBV15 with TRBJ1-2; unclear D gene. CDR1 and CDR2 (germline): LNHNV, YYDKDF (reference sequence). The CDR3 extends over 12 amino acids. Trimming shortened V by 5 bases and J by 0 bases, and 4 bases separated the two germline ends. The CDR3 DNA sequence: TGTGCCACCAGCCCGGCTAACTATGGCTACACCTTC. It yields the protein CATSPANYGYTF.

The chain combines TRBV18 with TRBJ2-1; TRBD2 is a possible D gene (6 bases). V was cut by 1 base and J by 4 bases, with 8 bases left in between. Germline lookup yields CDR1 KGHSH and CDR2 LQKENI. The CDR3 contains 14 residues. The CDR3 nucleotides are TGTGCCAGCTCACCACGGGACTTTTACAATGAGCAGTTCTTC. Encoded protein: CASSPRDFYNEQFF.

The rearrangement joins TRBV4-3 to TRBJ2-6, with 8 bases fitting TRBD2. J lost 11 bases, V lost 0 bases, and 15 bases had no gene match. The CDR3 totals 18 residues. CDR1 and CDR2 from the germline V gene are LGHNA and YSLEER. CDR3 protein: CASSQEWPTSEGRDVLTF. The CDR3 region has the DNA TGCGCCAGCAGCCAAGAGTGGCCGACTAGCGAAGGCCGGGACGTCCTGACTTTC.